These T cell receptor beta chains were read from a single sample in a study of blood T cell repertoires in COVID-19. Method: immunoSEQ multiplex PCR; TCRdb's copy keeps in-frame clones and lacks some. The table lists 140,000 to 150,000 clones, 86% of them singletons, with around 4.5% in the top ten. Specimen: PBMCs or T cells enriched from blood (not recorded which). The origin of the receptors is a man aged 50 or older who had recovered from COVID-19. The CDR3 runs from the conserved cysteine through the conserved F or W. A D gene is named only where the DNA matches it firmly. Expanded clones get a size class; other rows say once, few or many, or leave the size out.

v_call	clone_size	d_call	j_call	cdr3_nt	cdr3_aa
TRBV5-1	.	TRBD2	TRBJ2-3	TGCGCCAGCAGCAGGGGACTAGCGGGGTCGACAGATACGCAGTATTTT	CASSRGLAGSTDTQYF
TRBV15	once	.	TRBJ2-7	TGTGCCACCAGCAGATCTTTCCTGCAGGGCGAGCAGTACTTC	CATSRSFLQGEQYF
TRBV10-3	once	.	TRBJ1-5	TGTGCCATCAGTGACAGGGGCAATCAGCCCCAGCATTTT	CAISDRGNQPQHF
TRBV11-2	.	.	TRBJ1-1	TGTGCCAGCAGCCACAGGGCTCCCGAAGCTTTCTTT	CASSHRAPEAFF
TRBV7-2	.	TRBD2	TRBJ2-5	TGTGCCAGCAGCTTTCAGCGGGGGGAACAAGAGACCCAGTACTTC	CASSFQRGEQETQYF
TRBV7-3	.	.	TRBJ2-3	TGTGCCAGCAGCGCCCGGACAGCGAACCCCGTAACAGATACGCAGTATTTT	CASSARTANPVTDTQYF
TRBV20-1	.	.	TRBJ1-2	TGCAGTGCTAGTCAACTCAAGAAGGACATGTCAGGGTTGGGCTATGGCTACACCTTC	CSASQLKKDMSGLGYGYTF
TRBV7-2	once	.	TRBJ2-1	TGTGCCAGCAGGTACACCGGGACTGGATACAATGAGCAGTTCTTC	CASRYTGTGYNEQFF
TRBV9	.	TRBD1	TRBJ2-3	TGTGCCAGCAGCATTGGGACAGGAGGCACAGATACGCAGTATTTT	CASSIGTGGTDTQYF
TRBV5-5	once	.	TRBJ2-7	TGTGCCAGTTATAAAAGTCTAAGCGACTACGAGCAGTACTTC	CASYKSLSDYEQYF
TRBV10-3	.	TRBD1	TRBJ2-4	TGTGCCATCAGTGAAGACAGGGGGCGCGCGAACATTCAGTACTTC	CAISEDRGRANIQYF
TRBV30	.	TRBD2	TRBJ2-2	TGTGCCTGGAGGCGGGGGGGGAGTGGCACCGGGGAGCTGTTTTTT	CAWRRGGSGTGELFF
TRBV28	.	TRBD2	TRBJ2-1	TGTGCCAGCAGTTTACCGACTAGCGGGGGAAGCTCCTACAATGAGCAGTTCTTC	CASSLPTSGGSSYNEQFF
TRBV20-1	.	.	TRBJ2-3	TGCAGTGCTAGTGATCGGCTCGGGAGAGGGACAGATACGCAGTATTTT	CSASDRLGRGTDTQYF
TRBV18	.	.	TRBJ2-5	TGTGCCAGCTCACCAGGCAGCCAAGAGACCCAGTACTTC	CASSPGSQETQYF
TRBV7-2	.	.	TRBJ2-2	TGTGCCAGCAGGCGCACAGGGACGAACACCGGGGAGCTGTTTTTT	CASRRTGTNTGELFF
TRBV5-4	.	TRBD1	TRBJ1-2	TGTGCCAGCAGCCCGGACAGGGACTATGGCTACACCTTC	CASSPDRDYGYTF
TRBV5-1	.	TRBD1	TRBJ1-3	TGCGCCAGCCACTCCTCGACAGGGGGCTCTGGAAACACCATATATTTT	CASHSSTGGSGNTIYF
TRBV7-3	.	TRBD2	TRBJ2-1	TGTGCCAGCAGCTTCAGGCTAGCGGGCTACAATGAGCAGTTCTTC	CASSFRLAGYNEQFF
TRBV4-1	.	.	TRBJ1-5	TGCGCCAGCAGCCCAAATAGCAATCAGCCCCAGCATTTT	CASSPNSNQPQHF
TRBV7-3	.	TRBD1	TRBJ1-1	TGTGCCAGCAGACCGGGACAGCGGGTTGAAGCTTTCTTT	CASRPGQRVEAFF
TRBV5-5	.	TRBD1	TRBJ1-4	TGTGCCAGCAGCCGGACAGGGCCAACTAATGAAAAACTGTTTTTT	CASSRTGPTNEKLFF
TRBV13	.	.	TRBJ1-2	TGTGCCAGCAGCGGACACAGGGTAGGGTATGGCTACACCTTC	CASSGHRVGYGYTF
TRBV19	.	.	TRBJ2-3	TGTGCCAGTAGTGCTCTTCGGTCAGATACGCAGTATTTT	CASSALRSDTQYF
TRBV4-3	.	TRBD1	TRBJ1-2	TGCGCCAGCAGCCCCCTCTTTGGGCAGGGGGATGGCTACACCTTC	CASSPLFGQGDGYTF
TRBV27	.	.	TRBJ1-1	TGTGCCAGCAGTTTATCTCAGGGCATGAACACTGAAGCTTTCTTT	CASSLSQGMNTEAFF
TRBV4-3	.	TRBD1	TRBJ1-2	TGCGCCAGCAGCCAAGCCCGGGGACAGGCCCCTGGGTATGGCTACACCTTC	CASSQARGQAPGYGYTF